This entry concerns a single T cell receptor (beta chain). Its antigen remains unidentified. The source of the sample is a study of chemoradiotherapy in HPV16-positive cancers. Whole-study context: Two HPV16-positive patients' cells yielded candidate HPV-specific clones and common motifs.

General study points: HPV-responsive T-cell expansion during chemoradiotherapy was linked to improved recurrence-free survival in HPV16-positive patients. HPV-specific T cells were functionally defined from only a couple of HPV16-positive patients. Candidate HPV-specific clones and E7-related TCR motifs grew in tumor during treatment.

The CDR3 loop spans 14 amino acids. CDR1 SGHNT and CDR2 YYREEE come from the germline V gene (reference sequence). J gave up 1 base and V 10 bases, and 8 bases lay outside the gene matches. Measured with immunoSEQ multiplex PCR; TCRdb has only the in-frame clones, and not every one. The sample consists of about 20,000 clones, more than 75% of them appearing once. V is TRBV5-4 and J is TRBJ2-5; 9 bases map to TRBD1. The clonotype was recovered from a human donor with HPV-associated anogenital cancer. The sequencing here drew on blood, taken from a patient who underwent chemoradiotherapy. CDR3 in amino acids: CALGGTGRQETQYF. The DNA of the CDR3 is TGTGCCTTAGGCGGGACAGGGCGCCAAGAGACCCAGTACTTC.